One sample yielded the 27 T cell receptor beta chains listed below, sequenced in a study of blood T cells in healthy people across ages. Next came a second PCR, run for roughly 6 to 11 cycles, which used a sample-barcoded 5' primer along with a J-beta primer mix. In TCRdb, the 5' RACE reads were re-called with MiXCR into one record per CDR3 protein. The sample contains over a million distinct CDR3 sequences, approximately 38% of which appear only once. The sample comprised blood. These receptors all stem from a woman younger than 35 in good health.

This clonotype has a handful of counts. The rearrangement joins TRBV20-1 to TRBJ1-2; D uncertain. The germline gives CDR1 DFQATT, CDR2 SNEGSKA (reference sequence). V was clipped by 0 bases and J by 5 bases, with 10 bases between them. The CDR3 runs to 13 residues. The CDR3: CSARDAREYGYTF. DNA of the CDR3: TGCAGTGCTAGAGACGCTCGCGAGTATGGCTACACCTTC.

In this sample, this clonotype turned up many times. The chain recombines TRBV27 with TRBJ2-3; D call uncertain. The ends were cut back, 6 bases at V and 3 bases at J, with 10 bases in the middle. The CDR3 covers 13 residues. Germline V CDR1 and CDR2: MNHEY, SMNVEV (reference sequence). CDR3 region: CASSLIGTDTQYF. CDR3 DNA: TGTGCCAGCAGCTTAATAGGAACAGATACGCAGTATTTT.

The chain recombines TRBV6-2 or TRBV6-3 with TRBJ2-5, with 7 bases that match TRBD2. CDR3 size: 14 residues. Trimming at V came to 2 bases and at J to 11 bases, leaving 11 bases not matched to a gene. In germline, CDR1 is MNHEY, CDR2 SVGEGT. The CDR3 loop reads CASSYGTTINEQYF. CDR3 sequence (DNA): TGTGCCAGCAGTTACGGGACTACCATCAATGAGCAGTACTTC.

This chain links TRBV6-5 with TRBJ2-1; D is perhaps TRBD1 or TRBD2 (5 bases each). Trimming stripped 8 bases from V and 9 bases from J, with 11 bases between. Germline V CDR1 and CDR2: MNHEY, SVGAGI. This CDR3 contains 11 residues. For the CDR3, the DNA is TGTGCCAGCTGGGGGTCCCGTGAGCAGTTCTTC. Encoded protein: CASWGSREQFF.

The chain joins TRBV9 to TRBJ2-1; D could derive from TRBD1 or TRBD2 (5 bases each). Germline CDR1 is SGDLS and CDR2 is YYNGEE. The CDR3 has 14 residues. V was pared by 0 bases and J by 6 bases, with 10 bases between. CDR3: CASSVDGTANEQFF. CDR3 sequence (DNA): TGTGCCAGCAGCGTAGATGGGACGGCCAATGAGCAGTTCTTC.

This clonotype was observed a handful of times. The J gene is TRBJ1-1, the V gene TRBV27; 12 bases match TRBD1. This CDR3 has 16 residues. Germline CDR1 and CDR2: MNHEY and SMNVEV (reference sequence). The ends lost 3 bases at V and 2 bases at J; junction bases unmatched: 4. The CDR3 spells CASSFGTGGLNTEAFF. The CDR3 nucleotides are TGTGCCAGCAGTTTCGGGACAGGGGGCTTAAACACTGAAGCTTTCTTT.

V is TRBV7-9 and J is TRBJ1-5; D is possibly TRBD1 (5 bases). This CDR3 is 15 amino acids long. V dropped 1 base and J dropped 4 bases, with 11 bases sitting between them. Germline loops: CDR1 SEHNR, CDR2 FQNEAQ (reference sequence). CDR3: CASSLDGAGNQPQHF. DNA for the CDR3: TGTGCCAGCAGCTTAGACGGGGCAGGGAATCAGCCCCAGCATTTT.

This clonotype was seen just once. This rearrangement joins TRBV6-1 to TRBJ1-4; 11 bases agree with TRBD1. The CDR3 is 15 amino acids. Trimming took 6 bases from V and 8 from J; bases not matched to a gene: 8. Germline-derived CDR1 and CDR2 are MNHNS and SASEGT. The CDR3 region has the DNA TGTGCCAGCAGGGAGGACAGGGGGCGACGAGAAAAACTGTTTTTT. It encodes CASREDRGRREKLFF.

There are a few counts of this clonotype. The CDR3 DNA sequence: TGCAGTGCAACCCCGGCCGGGGGATACGAGCAGTACTTC. Its translation: CSATPAGGYEQYF. This rearrangement joins TRBV20-1 to TRBJ2-7; TRBD2 is a possible D gene (6 bases). V gave up 6 bases and J gave up 4 bases, with 16 bases separating them. There are 13 residues in the CDR3. The germline V gene encodes CDR1 DFQATT and CDR2 SNEGSKA (reference sequence).

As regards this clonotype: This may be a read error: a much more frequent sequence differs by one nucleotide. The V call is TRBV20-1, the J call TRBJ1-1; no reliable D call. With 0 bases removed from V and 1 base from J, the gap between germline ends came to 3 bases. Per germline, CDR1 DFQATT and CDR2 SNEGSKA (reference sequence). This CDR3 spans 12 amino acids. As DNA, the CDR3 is TGCAGTGCTAGAGAGGAGAACACTGAAGCTTTCTTT. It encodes CSAREENTEAFF.

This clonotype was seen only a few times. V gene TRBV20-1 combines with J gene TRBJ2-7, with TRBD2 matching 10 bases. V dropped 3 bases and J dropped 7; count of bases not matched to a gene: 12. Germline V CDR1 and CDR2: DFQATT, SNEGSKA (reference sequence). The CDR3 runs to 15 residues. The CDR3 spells CSARRASGRFDEQYF. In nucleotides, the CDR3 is TGCAGTGCTAGGAGGGCTAGCGGGAGATTTGATGAGCAGTACTTC.

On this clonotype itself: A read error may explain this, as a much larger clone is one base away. The DNA for the CDR3 is TGCAGTGCTAGACAAACCTACGAGCAGTTCTTC. The encoded protein is CSARQTYEQFF. The rearrangement joins TRBV20-1 to TRBJ2-1, with no clear D. V was cut by 2 bases and J by 10 bases, with 9 bases left in between. This CDR3 spans 11 amino acids. Germline CDR1 reads DFQATT; CDR2 reads SNEGSKA (reference sequence).

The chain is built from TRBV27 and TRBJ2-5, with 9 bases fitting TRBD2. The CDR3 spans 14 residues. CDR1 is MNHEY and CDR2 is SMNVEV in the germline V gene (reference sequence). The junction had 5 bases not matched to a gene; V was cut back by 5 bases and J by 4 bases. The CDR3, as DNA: TGTGCCAGCAGTCCGTATAGCGGGAGAGAGACCCAGTACTTC. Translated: CASSPYSGRETQYF.

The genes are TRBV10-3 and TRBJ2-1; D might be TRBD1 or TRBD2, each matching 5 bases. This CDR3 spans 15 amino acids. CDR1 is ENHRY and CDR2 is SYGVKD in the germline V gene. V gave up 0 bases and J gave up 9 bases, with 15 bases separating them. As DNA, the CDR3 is TGTGCCATCAGTGAGTCTCAGGGAGTAGGTGGTGAGCAGTTCTTC. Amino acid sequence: CAISESQGVGGEQFF.

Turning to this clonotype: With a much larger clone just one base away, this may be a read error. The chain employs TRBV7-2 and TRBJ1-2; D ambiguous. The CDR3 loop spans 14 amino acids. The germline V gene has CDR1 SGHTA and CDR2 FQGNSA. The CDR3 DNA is TGTGCCAGCAGCTTAATCGGGGAGGTTTATGACTACACCTTC. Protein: CASSLIGEVYDYTF. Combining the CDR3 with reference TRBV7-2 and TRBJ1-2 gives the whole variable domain GAGVSQSPSNKVTEKGKDVELRCDPISGHTALYWYRQSLGQGLEFLIYFQGNSAPDKSGLPSDRFSAERTGGSVSTLTIQRTQQEDSAVYLCASSLIGEVYDYTFGSGTRLTVV.

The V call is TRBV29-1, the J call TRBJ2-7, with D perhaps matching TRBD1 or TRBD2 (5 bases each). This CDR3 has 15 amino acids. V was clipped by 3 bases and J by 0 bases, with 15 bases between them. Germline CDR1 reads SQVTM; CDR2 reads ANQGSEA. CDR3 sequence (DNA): TGCAGCGTTGAGTATCGGGACCGTCTCTCCTACGAGCAGTACTTC. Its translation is CSVEYRDRLSYEQYF.

The CDR3 sequence: CASSDRGGRTEAFF. DNA of the CDR3: TGTGCCAGCAGTGACCGGGGTGGACGGACTGAAGCTTTCTTT. This rearrangement joins TRBV6-5 to TRBJ1-1; D remains unclear. The V end lost 5 bases, the J end lost 5 bases, and 15 bases lay between the germline ends. CDR1 MNHEY and CDR2 SVGAGI come from the germline V gene. CDR3 length equals 14 residues.

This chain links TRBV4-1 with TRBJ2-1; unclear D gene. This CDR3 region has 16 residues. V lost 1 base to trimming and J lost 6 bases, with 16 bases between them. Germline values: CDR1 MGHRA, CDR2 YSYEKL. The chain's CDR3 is CASSQGLLSARNEQFF. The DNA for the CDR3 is TGCGCCAGCAGCCAAGGCCTTCTTTCGGCCCGCAATGAGCAGTTCTTC.

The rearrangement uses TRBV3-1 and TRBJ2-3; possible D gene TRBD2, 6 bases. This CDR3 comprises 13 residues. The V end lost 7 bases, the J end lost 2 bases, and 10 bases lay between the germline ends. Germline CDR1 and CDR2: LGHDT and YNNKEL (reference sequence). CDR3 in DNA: TGTGCCAGCACCCGGACTACCACAGATACGCAGTATTTT. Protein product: CASTRTTTDTQYF.

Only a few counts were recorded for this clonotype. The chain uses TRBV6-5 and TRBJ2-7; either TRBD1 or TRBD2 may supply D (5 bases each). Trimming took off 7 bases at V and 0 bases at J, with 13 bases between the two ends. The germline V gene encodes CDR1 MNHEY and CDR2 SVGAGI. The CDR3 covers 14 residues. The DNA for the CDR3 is TGTGCCAGCAAGCGGACACCTAGCTCCTACGAGCAGTACTTC. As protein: CASKRTPSSYEQYF.

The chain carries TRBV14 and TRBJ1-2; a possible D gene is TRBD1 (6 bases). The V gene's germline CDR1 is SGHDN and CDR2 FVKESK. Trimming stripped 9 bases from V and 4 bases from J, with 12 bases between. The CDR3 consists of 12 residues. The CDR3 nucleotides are TGTGCCAGTGGGGGGCGCGGCTATGGCTACACCTTC. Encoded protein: CASGGRGYGYTF.

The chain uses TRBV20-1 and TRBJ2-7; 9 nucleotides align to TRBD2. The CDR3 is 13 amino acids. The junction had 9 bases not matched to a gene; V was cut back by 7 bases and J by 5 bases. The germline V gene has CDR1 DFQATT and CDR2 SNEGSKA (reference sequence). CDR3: CSVSGRAANEQYF. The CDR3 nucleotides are TGCAGTGTTAGCGGGAGAGCCGCCAACGAGCAGTACTTC.

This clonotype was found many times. The DNA for the CDR3 is TGTGCCAGCAGTTTCGATGGGTATCAGCCCCAGCATTTT. Its protein is CASSFDGYQPQHF. The genes are TRBV12-3 or TRBV12-4 and TRBJ1-5; D remains unclear. Trimming removed 3 bases at V and 5 bases at J, with 8 bases between. CDR3 length: 13 residues.

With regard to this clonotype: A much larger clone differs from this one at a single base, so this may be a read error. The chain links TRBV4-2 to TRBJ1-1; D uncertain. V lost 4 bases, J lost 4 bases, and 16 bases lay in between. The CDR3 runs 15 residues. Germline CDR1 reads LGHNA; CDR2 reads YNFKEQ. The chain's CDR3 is CASSPDPDGSTEAFF. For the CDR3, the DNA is TGTGCCAGCAGCCCAGATCCGGACGGGAGCACTGAAGCTTTCTTT.

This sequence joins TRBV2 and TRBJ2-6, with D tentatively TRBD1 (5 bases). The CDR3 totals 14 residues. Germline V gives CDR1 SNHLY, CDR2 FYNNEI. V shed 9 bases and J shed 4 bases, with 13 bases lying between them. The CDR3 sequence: CARIGAGGANVLTF. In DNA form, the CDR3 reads TGTGCCAGAATTGGGGCTGGCGGGGCCAACGTCCTGACTTTC.

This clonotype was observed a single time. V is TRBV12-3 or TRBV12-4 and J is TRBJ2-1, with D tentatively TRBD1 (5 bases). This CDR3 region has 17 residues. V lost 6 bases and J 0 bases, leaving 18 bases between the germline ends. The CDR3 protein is CASSRSEQGSSYNEQFF. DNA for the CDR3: TGTGCCAGCAGCAGGTCTGAGCAGGGAAGCTCCTACAATGAGCAGTTCTTC.

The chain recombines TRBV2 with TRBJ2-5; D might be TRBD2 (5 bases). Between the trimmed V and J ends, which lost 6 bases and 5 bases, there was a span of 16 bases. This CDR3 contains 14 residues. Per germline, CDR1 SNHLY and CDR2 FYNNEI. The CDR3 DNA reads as TGTGCCAGCAGCGCCGGACTGGGCTTGGAGACCCAGTACTTC. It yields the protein CASSAGLGLETQYF.